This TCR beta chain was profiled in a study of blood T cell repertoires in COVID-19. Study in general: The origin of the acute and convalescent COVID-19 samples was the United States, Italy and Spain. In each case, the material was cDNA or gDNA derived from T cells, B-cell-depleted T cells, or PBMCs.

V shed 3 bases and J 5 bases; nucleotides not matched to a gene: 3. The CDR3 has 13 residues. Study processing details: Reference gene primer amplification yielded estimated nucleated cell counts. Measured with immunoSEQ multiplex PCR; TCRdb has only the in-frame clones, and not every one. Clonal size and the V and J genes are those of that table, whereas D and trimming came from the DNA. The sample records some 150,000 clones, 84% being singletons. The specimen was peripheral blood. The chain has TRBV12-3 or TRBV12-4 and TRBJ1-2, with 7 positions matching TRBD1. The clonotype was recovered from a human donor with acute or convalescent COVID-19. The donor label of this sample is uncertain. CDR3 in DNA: TGTGCCAGCAGTTTTGACAGGGATTATGGCTACACCTTC. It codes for CASSFDRDYGYTF.